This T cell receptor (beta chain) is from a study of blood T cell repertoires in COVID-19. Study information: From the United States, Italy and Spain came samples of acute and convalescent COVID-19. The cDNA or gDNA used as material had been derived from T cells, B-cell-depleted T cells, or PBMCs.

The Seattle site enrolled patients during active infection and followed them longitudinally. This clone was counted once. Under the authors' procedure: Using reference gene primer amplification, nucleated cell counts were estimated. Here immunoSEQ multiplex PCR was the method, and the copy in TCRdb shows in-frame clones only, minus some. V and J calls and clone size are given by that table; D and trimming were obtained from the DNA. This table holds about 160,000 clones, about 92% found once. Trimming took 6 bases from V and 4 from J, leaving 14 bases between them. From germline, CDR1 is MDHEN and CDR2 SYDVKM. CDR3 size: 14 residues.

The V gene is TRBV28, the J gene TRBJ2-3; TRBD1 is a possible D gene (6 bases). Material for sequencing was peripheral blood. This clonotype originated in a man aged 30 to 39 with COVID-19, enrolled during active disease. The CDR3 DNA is TGTGCCAGCAGAAAACAGGGAAGGGCAGATACGCAGTATTTT. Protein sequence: CASRKQGRADTQYF.